This T cell receptor (beta chain) was recorded in a study of neurological immune-mediated disorders. The cDNA was generated through 5'RACE incorporating 10-nucleotide random UMIs. TCRdb re-derived calls from the 5' RACE reads in MiXCR, one entry per CDR3 protein. The repertoire has tens of thousands of distinct CDR3 sequences, roughly 14% of them found once; the top ten carry roughly 7.3%. The germline V gene has CDR1 SQVTM and CDR2 ANQGSEA. This CDR3 contains 13 residues. V lost 0 bases, J lost 3 bases, and 8 bases lay in between. This clonotype was recorded many times. The specimen was PBMCs. The TCR sequence derives from a woman in her forties or fifties in good health. V is TRBV29-1 and J is TRBJ2-5; no clear D gene. CDR3 loop: CSVEEYQKETQYF. The CDR3 DNA reads as TGCAGCGTTGAAGAGTATCAGAAAGAGACCCAGTACTTC.